Listed here are 3 T cell receptor beta chains from one sample, sequenced in a study of blood T cell repertoires in COVID-19. TCRdb keeps only in-frame clones here, not all; method: immunoSEQ multiplex PCR. The table includes under 200,000 clones, just under 85% detected once. The sequenced sample was peripheral blood. These receptors came from a woman older than 75 with COVID-19, enrolled during active disease.

This sequence joins TRBV18 and TRBJ2-3, with unresolved D. Germline CDR1 reads KGHSH; CDR2 reads LQKENI. The CDR3 is 12 amino acids. V was pared by 6 bases and J by 6 bases, with 10 bases between. The DNA for the CDR3 is TGTGCCAGCTCGACTGCTCGGGATACGCAGTATTTT. Translated, it gives CASSTARDTQYF.

This clone was found a few times. The chain is built from TRBV27 and TRBJ2-5; D is uncertain. The V end was cut by 9 bases, the J end by 3 bases, with 17 bases between. CDR1 and CDR2 from the germline V gene are MNHEY and SMNVEV (reference sequence). There are 14 residues in the CDR3. CDR3 DNA: TGTGCCAGACACCCAAACGCCCAAAAAGAGACCCAGTACTTC. It codes for CARHPNAQKETQYF.

This clone was recorded once. The chain employs TRBV7-2 and TRBJ1-2; no firm D call. The germline V gene has CDR1 SGHTA and CDR2 FQGNSA. The CDR3 is 13 amino acids. Trimming pared 5 bases from V and 4 bases from J, leaving 11 bases between. CDR3 loop: CASSTRQSYGYTF. CDR3 bases: TGTGCCAGCAGCACCAGACAATCCTATGGCTACACCTTC.